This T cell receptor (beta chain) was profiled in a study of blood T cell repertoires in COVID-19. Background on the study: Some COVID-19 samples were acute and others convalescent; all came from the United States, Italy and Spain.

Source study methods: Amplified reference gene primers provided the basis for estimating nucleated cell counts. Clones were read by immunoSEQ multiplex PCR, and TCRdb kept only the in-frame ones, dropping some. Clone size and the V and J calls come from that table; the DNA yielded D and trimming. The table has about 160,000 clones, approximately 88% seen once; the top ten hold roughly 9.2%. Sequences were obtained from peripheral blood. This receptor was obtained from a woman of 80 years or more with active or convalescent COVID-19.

CDR3 sequence (DNA): TGCGCCAGCAGCCCGACACGACAGGGGGACAACGAGCAGTACTTC. This gives the protein CASSPTRQGDNEQYF. The chain employs TRBV5-1 and TRBJ2-7; 9 bases align to TRBD1. The CDR3 sequence is 15 residues long. CDR1 SGHRS and CDR2 YFSETQ come from the germline V gene. V lost 4 bases and J lost 5; bases outside the gene matches: 10. Drawing the rest from reference TRBV5-1 and TRBJ2-7, the complete variable domain is KAGVTQTPRYLIKTRGQQVTLSCSPISGHRSVSWYQQTPGQGLQFLFEYFSETQRNKGNFPGRFSGRQFSNSRSEMNVSTLELGDSALYLCASSPTRQGDNEQYFGPGTRLTVT.